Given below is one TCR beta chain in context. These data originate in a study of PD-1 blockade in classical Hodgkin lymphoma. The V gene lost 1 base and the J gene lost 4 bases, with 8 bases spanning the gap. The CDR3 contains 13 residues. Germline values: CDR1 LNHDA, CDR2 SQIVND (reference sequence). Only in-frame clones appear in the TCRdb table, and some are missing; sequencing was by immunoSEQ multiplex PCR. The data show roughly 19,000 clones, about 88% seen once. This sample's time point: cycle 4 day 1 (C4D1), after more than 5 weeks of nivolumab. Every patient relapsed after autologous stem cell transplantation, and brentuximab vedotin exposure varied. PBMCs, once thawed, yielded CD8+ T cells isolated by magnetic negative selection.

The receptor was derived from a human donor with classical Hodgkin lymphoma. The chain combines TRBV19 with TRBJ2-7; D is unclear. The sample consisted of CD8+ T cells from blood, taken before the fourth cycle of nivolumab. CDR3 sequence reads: CASSIAQSYEQYF. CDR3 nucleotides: TGTGCCAGTAGTATAGCTCAGAGTTACGAGCAGTACTTC.